The rows below give T cell receptor beta chains drawn from one sample of a study of T cells after yellow fever vaccination. MiXCR, run by TCRdb on the 5' RACE reads, gives a single entry per CDR3 protein. The profile shows around 360,000 distinct CDR3 sequences, 11% of them singletons. Specimen: PBMCs, collected on the day of the first yellow fever vaccination. These receptor sequences come from a man in his late teens or twenties who received the YFV17D yellow fever vaccine. Each CDR3 is given with its conserved first and last residue. Fields, in order: clone size, J gene, D gene, V gene, CDR3 DNA, CDR3 protein. D genes are given only for firm matches. Rows may omit the clone size; those that give it use once, few, many or a size class.

abundance: .
j_gene: TRBJ1-1
d_gene: .
v_gene: TRBV29-1
CDR3nt: TGCAGCGTGACCCCAGGGTGGAAGAACACTGAAGCTTTCTTT
CDR3aa: CSVTPGWKNTEAFF

abundance: few
j_gene: TRBJ2-7
d_gene: .
v_gene: TRBV7-2
CDR3nt: TGTGCCAGCAGCCCCCTTGGGGGTAGTTCCGAGCAGTACTTC
CDR3aa: CASSPLGGSSEQYF

abundance: many
j_gene: TRBJ2-5
d_gene: TRBD1
v_gene: TRBV9
CDR3nt: TGTGCCAGCGGCAAGACAGGGACCCAAGAGACCCAGTACTTC
CDR3aa: CASGKTGTQETQYF

abundance: many
j_gene: TRBJ1-2
d_gene: .
v_gene: TRBV5-1
CDR3nt: TGCGCCAGCAGGCTTGAGGGGGGCGAATCCTATGGCTACACCTTC
CDR3aa: CASRLEGGESYGYTF

abundance: .
j_gene: TRBJ2-6
d_gene: .
v_gene: TRBV10-3
CDR3nt: TGTGCCATCAGTCCTGTCCCGGGACGGAGCTCTGGGGCCAACGTCCTGACTTTC
CDR3aa: CAISPVPGRSSGANVLTF

abundance: .
j_gene: TRBJ2-2
d_gene: .
v_gene: TRBV4-2
CDR3nt: TGTGCCATGGGCCCCGGGGTGCTCTTCGCCGGGGAGCTGTTTTTT
CDR3aa: CAMGPGVLFAGELFF

abundance: few
j_gene: TRBJ2-1
d_gene: .
v_gene: TRBV7-9
CDR3nt: TGTGCCAGCAGTTCTGGCTGGGGGAACCCGCGGGGTGAGCAGTTCTTC
CDR3aa: CASSSGWGNPRGEQFF

abundance: .
j_gene: TRBJ2-1
d_gene: .
v_gene: TRBV6-2/TRBV6-3
CDR3nt: TGTGCCAGCAGTTACTCTGGATACAATGAGCAGTTCTTC
CDR3aa: CASSYSGYNEQFF

abundance: few
j_gene: TRBJ2-7
d_gene: .
v_gene: TRBV27
CDR3nt: TGTGCCAGCAGTTTATACGGCGGGGGCAGCTCCTACGAGCAGTACTTC
CDR3aa: CASSLYGGGSSYEQYF

abundance: few
j_gene: TRBJ1-3
d_gene: .
v_gene: TRBV15
CDR3nt: TGTGCCACCAGCAGACCAGGGATGACTGGAAACACCATATATTTT
CDR3aa: CATSRPGMTGNTIYF

abundance: .
j_gene: TRBJ1-2
d_gene: .
v_gene: TRBV18
CDR3nt: TGTGCCAGCTCACCACCGAACAGGGAAGGTGGCTACACCTTC
CDR3aa: CASSPPNREGGYTF

abundance: few
j_gene: TRBJ2-5
d_gene: .
v_gene: TRBV11-2
CDR3nt: TGTGCCAGCAGCCCTGGAGCAGTAGGAGAGACCCAGTACTTC
CDR3aa: CASSPGAVGETQYF

abundance: few
j_gene: TRBJ1-6
d_gene: TRBD1
v_gene: TRBV10-3
CDR3nt: TGTGCCATCAGCCGGGACAGGGATTATAATTCACCCCTCCACTTT
CDR3aa: CAISRDRDYNSPLHF

abundance: few
j_gene: TRBJ2-3
d_gene: TRBD2
v_gene: TRBV5-6
CDR3nt: TGTGCCAGCAGCTTGTCGGAGAGCGGGGGGGCGATCACAGATACGCAGTATTTT
CDR3aa: CASSLSESGGAITDTQYF

abundance: .
j_gene: TRBJ2-5
d_gene: .
v_gene: TRBV11-2
CDR3nt: TGTGCCAGCAGAACCCCGGGGAATGGGGTCGGGACCCAGTACTTC
CDR3aa: CASRTPGNGVGTQYF

abundance: many
j_gene: TRBJ1-2
d_gene: .
v_gene: TRBV12-3/TRBV12-4
CDR3nt: TGTGCCAGCAGCCCAGGGAGTATTAGGTCTGGCTACACCTTC
CDR3aa: CASSPGSIRSGYTF

abundance: .
j_gene: TRBJ2-5
d_gene: .
v_gene: TRBV7-8
CDR3nt: TGTGCCAGCAGCTTACCGGGACATCCTCGGGAGACCCAGTACTTC
CDR3aa: CASSLPGHPRETQYF

abundance: few
j_gene: TRBJ2-3
d_gene: .
v_gene: TRBV25-1
CDR3nt: TGTGCCAGCATACAGGGCACAGATACGCAGTATTTT
CDR3aa: CASIQGTDTQYF

abundance: few
j_gene: TRBJ2-2
d_gene: .
v_gene: TRBV5-1
CDR3nt: TGCGCCAGCAGAGTGGAGGGGGGAACCGGGGAGCTGTTTTTT
CDR3aa: CASRVEGGTGELFF

abundance: .
j_gene: TRBJ2-1
d_gene: .
v_gene: TRBV5-1
CDR3nt: TGCGCCAGCAGCTTAGGACAGCCGGCCTACAATGAGCAGTTCTTC
CDR3aa: CASSLGQPAYNEQFF

abundance: .
j_gene: TRBJ2-7
d_gene: TRBD2
v_gene: TRBV4-2
CDR3nt: TGTGCCAGCAGCCAAGAGGCGGGGGGGACCTACGAGCAGTACTTC
CDR3aa: CASSQEAGGTYEQYF

abundance: few
j_gene: TRBJ2-2
d_gene: .
v_gene: TRBV7-6
CDR3nt: TGTGCCAGCAGCTTAAGGCAAACAGCCACCGGGGAGCTGTTTTTT
CDR3aa: CASSLRQTATGELFF

abundance: .
j_gene: TRBJ2-7
d_gene: TRBD2
v_gene: TRBV7-8
CDR3nt: TGTGCCAGCAGCCCATTGGCCCGTAGCGGGAATCCCTACGAGCAGTACTTC
CDR3aa: CASSPLARSGNPYEQYF

abundance: few
j_gene: TRBJ2-5
d_gene: .
v_gene: TRBV5-1
CDR3nt: TGCGCCAGCAGCTTGTGGGGGGCTAGCTCAGGGACCGGAGAGACCCAGTACTTC
CDR3aa: CASSLWGASSGTGETQYF

abundance: few
j_gene: TRBJ1-2
d_gene: TRBD1
v_gene: TRBV29-1
CDR3nt: TGCAGCGCATCCGGGACAGCGGCTAACTATGGCTACACCTTC
CDR3aa: CSASGTAANYGYTF

abundance: few
j_gene: TRBJ2-4
d_gene: .
v_gene: TRBV27
CDR3nt: TGTGCCAGCAGTGGGGCAGGATTTATCAAAAACATTCAGTACTTC
CDR3aa: CASSGAGFIKNIQYF

abundance: .
j_gene: TRBJ2-1
d_gene: .
v_gene: TRBV5-6
CDR3nt: TGTGCCAGCAGTACAGGGTTAGGTGAGCAGTTCTTC
CDR3aa: CASSTGLGEQFF

abundance: few
j_gene: TRBJ1-4
d_gene: .
v_gene: TRBV3-1
CDR3nt: TGTGCCAGCAGCCACCGTGGCTCGGCAGAAAAACTGTTTTTT
CDR3aa: CASSHRGSAEKLFF

abundance: .
j_gene: TRBJ2-7
d_gene: .
v_gene: TRBV25-1
CDR3nt: TGTGCCAGCAGTGAATATTCGGGACCCACCGGCGGCGAGCAGTACTTC
CDR3aa: CASSEYSGPTGGEQYF

abundance: .
j_gene: TRBJ1-1
d_gene: .
v_gene: TRBV29-1
CDR3nt: TGCAGCGGGACGACAGCGCAGAACACTGAAGCTTTCTTT
CDR3aa: CSGTTAQNTEAFF

abundance: .
j_gene: TRBJ2-1
d_gene: .
v_gene: TRBV12-3/TRBV12-4
CDR3nt: TGTGCCAGCAGTCCCGGGAGACGCTACAATGAGCAGTTCTTC
CDR3aa: CASSPGRRYNEQFF

abundance: many
j_gene: TRBJ1-5
d_gene: .
v_gene: TRBV5-6
CDR3nt: TGTGCCAGCAGCTTCTACTTTGGGCCGTATCAGCCCCAGCATTTT
CDR3aa: CASSFYFGPYQPQHF

abundance: .
j_gene: TRBJ1-1
d_gene: TRBD1
v_gene: TRBV28
CDR3nt: TGTGCCAGCAGTCCTAGGGGACAGCCGAACACTGAAGCTTTCTTT
CDR3aa: CASSPRGQPNTEAFF

abundance: .
j_gene: TRBJ2-1
d_gene: TRBD2
v_gene: TRBV5-1
CDR3nt: TGCGCCAGCAGCTTGGGGCGATCCATAGCGGGGTCCTACAATGAGCAGTTCTTC
CDR3aa: CASSLGRSIAGSYNEQFF

abundance: many
j_gene: TRBJ2-5
d_gene: .
v_gene: TRBV20-1
CDR3nt: TGCAGTGCTGGGGGCCAGGGGTTCCAAGAGACCCAGTACTTC
CDR3aa: CSAGGQGFQETQYF

abundance: .
j_gene: TRBJ1-1
d_gene: .
v_gene: TRBV7-2
CDR3nt: TGTGCCAGCAGCTTACAAGGCAGATGGAACACTGAAGCTTTCTTT
CDR3aa: CASSLQGRWNTEAFF

abundance: few
j_gene: TRBJ1-2
d_gene: .
v_gene: TRBV20-1
CDR3nt: TGCAGTGCTAGAGATTTGGCAGGGCTTGCGTCCTATGGCTACACCTTC
CDR3aa: CSARDLAGLASYGYTF

abundance: few
j_gene: TRBJ1-4
d_gene: .
v_gene: TRBV4-1
CDR3nt: TGCGCCAGCAGCCAAGGCCCGGGGGATACAAATGAAAAACTGTTTTTT
CDR3aa: CASSQGPGDTNEKLFF

abundance: few
j_gene: TRBJ2-6
d_gene: TRBD1
v_gene: TRBV4-2
CDR3nt: TGTGCCAGCAGCCCGGGACAGGGACTCTCTGGGGCCAACGTCCTGACTTTC
CDR3aa: CASSPGQGLSGANVLTF

abundance: few
j_gene: TRBJ1-4
d_gene: .
v_gene: TRBV7-2
CDR3nt: TGTGCCAGCAGCAGCCGGGCATTTGAAAAACTGTTTTTT
CDR3aa: CASSSRAFEKLFF

abundance: few
j_gene: TRBJ1-4
d_gene: .
v_gene: TRBV29-1
CDR3nt: TGCAGCGTTGTGCCGGGAACTAATGAAAAACTGTTTTTT
CDR3aa: CSVVPGTNEKLFF

abundance: .
j_gene: TRBJ2-5
d_gene: TRBD2
v_gene: TRBV7-2
CDR3nt: TGTGCCAGCAGCTTAGGACTAGCCCTACAAGAGACCCAGTACTTC
CDR3aa: CASSLGLALQETQYF

abundance: few
j_gene: TRBJ1-5
d_gene: .
v_gene: TRBV20-1
CDR3nt: TGCAGTGTAGAGGGGATGCGCAATCAGCCCCAGCATTTT
CDR3aa: CSVEGMRNQPQHF

abundance: .
j_gene: TRBJ1-1
d_gene: .
v_gene: TRBV4-1
CDR3nt: TGCGCCAGCAGCCAAGAGGGGAGCCTGAACACTGAAGCTTTCTTT
CDR3aa: CASSQEGSLNTEAFF

abundance: .
j_gene: TRBJ1-6
d_gene: .
v_gene: TRBV10-3
CDR3nt: TGTGCCATCAGTGGCCGGGACAACAGCAGGACTCATAATTCACCCCTCCACTTT
CDR3aa: CAISGRDNSRTHNSPLHF

abundance: few
j_gene: TRBJ1-2
d_gene: .
v_gene: TRBV20-1
CDR3nt: TGCAGTGCCCTAGTGGGGGGTGGCTATGGCTACACCTTC
CDR3aa: CSALVGGGYGYTF